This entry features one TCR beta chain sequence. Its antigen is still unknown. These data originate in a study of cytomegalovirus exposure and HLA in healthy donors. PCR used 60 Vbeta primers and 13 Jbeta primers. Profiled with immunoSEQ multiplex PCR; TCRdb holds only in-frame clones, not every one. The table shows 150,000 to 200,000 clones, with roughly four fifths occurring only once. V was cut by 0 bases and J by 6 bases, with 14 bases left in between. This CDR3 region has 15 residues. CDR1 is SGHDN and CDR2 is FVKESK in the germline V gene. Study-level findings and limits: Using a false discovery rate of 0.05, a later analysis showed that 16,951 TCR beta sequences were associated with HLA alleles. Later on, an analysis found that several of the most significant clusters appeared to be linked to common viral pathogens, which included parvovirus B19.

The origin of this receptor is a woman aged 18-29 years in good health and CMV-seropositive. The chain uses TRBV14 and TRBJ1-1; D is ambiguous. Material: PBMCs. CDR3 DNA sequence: TGTGCCAGCAGCCAAGATGGGAGCCGAGGCGCTGAAGCTTTCTTT. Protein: CASSQDGSRGAEAFF.